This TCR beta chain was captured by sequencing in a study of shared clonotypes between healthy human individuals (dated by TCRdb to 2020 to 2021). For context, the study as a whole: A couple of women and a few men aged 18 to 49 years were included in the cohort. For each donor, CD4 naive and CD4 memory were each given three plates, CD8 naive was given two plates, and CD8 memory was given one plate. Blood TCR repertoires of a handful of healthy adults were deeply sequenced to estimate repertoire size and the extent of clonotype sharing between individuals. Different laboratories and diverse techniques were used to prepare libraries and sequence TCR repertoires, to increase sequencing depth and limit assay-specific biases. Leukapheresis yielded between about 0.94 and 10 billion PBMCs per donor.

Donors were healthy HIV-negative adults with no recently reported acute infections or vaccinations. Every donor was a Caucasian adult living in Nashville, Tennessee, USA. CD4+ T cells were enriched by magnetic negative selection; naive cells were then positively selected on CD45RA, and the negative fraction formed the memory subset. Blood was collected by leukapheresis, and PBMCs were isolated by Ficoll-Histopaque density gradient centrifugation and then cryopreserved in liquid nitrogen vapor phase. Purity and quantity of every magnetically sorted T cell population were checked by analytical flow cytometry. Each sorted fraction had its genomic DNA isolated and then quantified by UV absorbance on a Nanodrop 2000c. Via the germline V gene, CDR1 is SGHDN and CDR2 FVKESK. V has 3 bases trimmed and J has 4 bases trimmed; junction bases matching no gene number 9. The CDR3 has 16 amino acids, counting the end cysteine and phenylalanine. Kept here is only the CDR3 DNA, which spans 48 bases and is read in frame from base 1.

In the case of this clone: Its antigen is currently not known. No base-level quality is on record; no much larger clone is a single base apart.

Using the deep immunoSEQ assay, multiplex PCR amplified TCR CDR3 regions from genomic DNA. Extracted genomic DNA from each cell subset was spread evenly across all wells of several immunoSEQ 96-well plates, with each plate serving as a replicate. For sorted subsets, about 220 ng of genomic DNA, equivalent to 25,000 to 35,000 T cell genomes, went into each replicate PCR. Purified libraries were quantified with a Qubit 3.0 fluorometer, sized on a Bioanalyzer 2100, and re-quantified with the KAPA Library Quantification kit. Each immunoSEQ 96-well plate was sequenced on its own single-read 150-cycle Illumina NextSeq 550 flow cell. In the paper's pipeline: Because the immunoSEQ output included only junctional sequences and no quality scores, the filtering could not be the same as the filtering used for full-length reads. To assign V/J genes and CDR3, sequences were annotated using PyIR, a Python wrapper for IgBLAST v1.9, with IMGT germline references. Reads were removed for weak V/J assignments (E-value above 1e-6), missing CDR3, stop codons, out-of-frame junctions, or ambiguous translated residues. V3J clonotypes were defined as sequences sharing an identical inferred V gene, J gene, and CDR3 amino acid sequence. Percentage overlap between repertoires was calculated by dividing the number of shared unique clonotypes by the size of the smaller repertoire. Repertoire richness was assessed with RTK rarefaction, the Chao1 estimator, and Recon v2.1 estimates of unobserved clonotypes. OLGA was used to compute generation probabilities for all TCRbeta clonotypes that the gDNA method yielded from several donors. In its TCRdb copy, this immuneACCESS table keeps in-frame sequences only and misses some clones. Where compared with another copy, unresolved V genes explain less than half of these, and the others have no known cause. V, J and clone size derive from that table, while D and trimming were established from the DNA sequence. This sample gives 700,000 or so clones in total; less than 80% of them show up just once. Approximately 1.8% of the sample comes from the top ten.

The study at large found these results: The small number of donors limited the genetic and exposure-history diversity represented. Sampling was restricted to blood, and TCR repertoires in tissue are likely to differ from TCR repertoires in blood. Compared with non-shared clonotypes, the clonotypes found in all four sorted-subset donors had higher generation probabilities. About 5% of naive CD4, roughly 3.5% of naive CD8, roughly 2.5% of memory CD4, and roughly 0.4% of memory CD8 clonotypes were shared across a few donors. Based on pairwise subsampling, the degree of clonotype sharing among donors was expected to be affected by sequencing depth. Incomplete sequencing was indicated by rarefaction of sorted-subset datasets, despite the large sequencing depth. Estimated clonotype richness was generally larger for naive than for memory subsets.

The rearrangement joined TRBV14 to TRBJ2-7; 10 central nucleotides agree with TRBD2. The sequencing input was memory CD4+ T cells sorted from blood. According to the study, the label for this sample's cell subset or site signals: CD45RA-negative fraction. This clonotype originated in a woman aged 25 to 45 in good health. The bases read TGTGCCAGCAGCCAGAGGATTAGCGGGAGGAGATACGAGCAGTACTTC. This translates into CASSQRISGRRYEQYF.